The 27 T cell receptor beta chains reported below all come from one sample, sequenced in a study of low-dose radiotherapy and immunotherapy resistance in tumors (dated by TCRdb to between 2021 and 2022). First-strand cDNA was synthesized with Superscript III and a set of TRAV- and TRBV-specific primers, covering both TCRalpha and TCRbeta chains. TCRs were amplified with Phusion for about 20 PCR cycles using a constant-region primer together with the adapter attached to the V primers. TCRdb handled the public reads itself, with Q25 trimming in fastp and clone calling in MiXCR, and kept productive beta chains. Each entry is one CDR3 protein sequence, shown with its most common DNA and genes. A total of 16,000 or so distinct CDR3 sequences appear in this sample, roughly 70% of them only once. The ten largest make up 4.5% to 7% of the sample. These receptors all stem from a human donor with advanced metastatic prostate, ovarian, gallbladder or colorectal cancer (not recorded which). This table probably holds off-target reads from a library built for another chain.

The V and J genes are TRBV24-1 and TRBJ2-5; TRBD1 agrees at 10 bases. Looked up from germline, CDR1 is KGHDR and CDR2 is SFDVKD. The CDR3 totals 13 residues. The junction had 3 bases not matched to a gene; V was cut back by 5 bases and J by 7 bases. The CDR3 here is CATSGTGGATQYF. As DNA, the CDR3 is TGTGCCACCAGTGGGACAGGGGGAGCGACCCAGTACTTC.

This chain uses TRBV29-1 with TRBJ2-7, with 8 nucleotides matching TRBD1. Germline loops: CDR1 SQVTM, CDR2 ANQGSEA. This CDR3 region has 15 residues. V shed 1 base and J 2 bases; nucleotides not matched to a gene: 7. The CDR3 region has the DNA TGCAGCGTTGAAGGGACAGGGACCAGCACCTACGAGCAGTACTTC. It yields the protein CSVEGTGTSTYEQYF.

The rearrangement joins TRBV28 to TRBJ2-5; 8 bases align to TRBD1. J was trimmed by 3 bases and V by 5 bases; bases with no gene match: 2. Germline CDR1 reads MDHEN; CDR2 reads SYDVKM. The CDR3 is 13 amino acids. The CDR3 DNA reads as TGTGCCAGCAGTCCAGGGGGCGAAGAGACCCAGTACTTC. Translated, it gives CASSPGGEETQYF.

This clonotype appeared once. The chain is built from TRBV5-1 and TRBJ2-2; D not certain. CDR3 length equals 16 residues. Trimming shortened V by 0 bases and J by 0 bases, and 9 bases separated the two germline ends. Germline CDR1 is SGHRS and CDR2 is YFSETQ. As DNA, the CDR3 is TGCGCCAGCAGCTTGGAGGCAGGATCGAACACCGGGGAGCTGTTTTTT. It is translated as CASSLEAGSNTGELFF.

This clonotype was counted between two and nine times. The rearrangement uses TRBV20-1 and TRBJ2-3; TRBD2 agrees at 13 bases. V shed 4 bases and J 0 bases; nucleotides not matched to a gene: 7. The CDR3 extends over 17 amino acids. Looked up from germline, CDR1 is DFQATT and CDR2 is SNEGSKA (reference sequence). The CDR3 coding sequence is TGCAGTGCTACCGGACTAGCGGGGGAAACTAGCACAGATACGCAGTATTTT. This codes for CSATGLAGETSTDTQYF.

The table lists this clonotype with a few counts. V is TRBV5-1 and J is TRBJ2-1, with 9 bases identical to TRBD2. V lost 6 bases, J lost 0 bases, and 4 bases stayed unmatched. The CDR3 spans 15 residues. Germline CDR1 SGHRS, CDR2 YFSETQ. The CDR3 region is CASTFSGSSYNEQFF. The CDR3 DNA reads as TGCGCCAGCACCTTTAGCGGGAGCTCCTACAATGAGCAGTTCTTC.

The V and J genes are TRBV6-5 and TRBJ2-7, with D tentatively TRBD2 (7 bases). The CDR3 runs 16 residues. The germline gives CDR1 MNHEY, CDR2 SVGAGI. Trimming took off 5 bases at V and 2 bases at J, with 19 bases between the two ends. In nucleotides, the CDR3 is TGTGCCAGCAGTGAACCCGTGGGAGGGGGAACCTACGAGCAGTACTTC. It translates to CASSEPVGGGTYEQYF.

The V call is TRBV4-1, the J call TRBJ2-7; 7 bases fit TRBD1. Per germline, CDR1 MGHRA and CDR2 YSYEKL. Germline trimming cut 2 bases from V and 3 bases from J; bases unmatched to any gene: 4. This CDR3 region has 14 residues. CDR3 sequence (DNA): TGCGCCAGCAGCCAACGACAGGGAGTCTACGAGCAGTACTTC. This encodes CASSQRQGVYEQYF.

CDR3 loop: CASNAWGDRSGNTIYF. The CDR3 DNA reads TGTGCCAGCAATGCCTGGGGTGACCGCTCTGGAAACACCATATATTTT. This rearrangement joins TRBV28 to TRBJ1-3; the D is unclear. The CDR3 contains 16 residues. Trimming stripped 7 bases from V and 0 bases from J, with 16 bases between. The germline gives CDR1 MDHEN, CDR2 SYDVKM.

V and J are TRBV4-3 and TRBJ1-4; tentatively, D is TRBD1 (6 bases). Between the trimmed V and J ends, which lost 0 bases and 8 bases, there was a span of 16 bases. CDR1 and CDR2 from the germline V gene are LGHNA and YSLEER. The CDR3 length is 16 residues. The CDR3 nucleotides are TGCGCCAGCAGCCAAGATAGCGGGGGCCAATACGAAAAACTGTTTTTT. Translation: CASSQDSGGQYEKLFF.

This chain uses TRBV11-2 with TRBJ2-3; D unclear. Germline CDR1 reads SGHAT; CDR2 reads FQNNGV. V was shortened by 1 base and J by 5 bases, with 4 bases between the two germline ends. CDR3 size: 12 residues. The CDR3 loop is CASSLVQDTQYF. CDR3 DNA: TGTGCCAGCAGCTTAGTCCAAGATACGCAGTATTTT.

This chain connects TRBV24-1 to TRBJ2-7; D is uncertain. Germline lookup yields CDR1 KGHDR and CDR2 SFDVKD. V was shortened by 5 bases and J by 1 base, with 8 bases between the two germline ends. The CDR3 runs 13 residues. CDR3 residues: CATSAPESYEQYF. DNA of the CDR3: TGTGCCACCAGTGCCCCAGAATCCTACGAGCAGTACTTC.

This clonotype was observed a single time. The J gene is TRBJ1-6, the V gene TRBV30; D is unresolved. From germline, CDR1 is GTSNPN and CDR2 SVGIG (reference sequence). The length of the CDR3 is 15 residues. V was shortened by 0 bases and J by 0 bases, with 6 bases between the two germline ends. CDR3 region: CAWSVLRSYNSPLHF. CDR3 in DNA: TGTGCCTGGAGTGTACTCCGCTCCTATAATTCACCCCTCCACTTT.

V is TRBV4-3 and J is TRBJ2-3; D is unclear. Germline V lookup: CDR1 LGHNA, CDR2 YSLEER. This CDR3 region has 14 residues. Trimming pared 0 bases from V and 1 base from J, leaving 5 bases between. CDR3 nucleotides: TGCGCCAGCAGCCAAGAGCACCGCACAGATACGCAGTATTTT. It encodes CASSQEHRTDTQYF.

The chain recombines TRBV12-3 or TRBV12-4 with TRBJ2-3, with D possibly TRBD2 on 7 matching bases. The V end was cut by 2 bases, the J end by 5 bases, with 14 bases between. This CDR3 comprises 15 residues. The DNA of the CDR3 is TGTGCCAGCAGTTTATTGCGGGGGCGTGAAGATACGCAGTATTTT. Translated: CASSLLRGREDTQYF.

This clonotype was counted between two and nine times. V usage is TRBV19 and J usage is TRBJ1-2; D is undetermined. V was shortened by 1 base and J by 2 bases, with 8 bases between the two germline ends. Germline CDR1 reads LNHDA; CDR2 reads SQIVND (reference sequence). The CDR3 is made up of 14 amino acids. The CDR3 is CASSIVAENYGYTF. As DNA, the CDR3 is TGTGCCAGTAGTATAGTGGCGGAAAACTATGGCTACACCTTC.

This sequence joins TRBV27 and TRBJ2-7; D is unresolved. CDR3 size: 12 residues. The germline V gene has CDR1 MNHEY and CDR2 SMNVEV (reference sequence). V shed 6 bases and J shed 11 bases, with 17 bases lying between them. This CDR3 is CASSTGPNVEYF. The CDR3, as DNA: TGTGCCAGCAGCACTGGACCCAACGTGGAGTACTTC.

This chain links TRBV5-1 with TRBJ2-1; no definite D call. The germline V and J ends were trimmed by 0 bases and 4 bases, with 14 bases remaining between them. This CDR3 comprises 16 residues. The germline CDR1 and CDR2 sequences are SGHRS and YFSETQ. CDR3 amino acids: CASSLDGYPGYNEQFF. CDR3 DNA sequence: TGCGCCAGCAGCTTGGATGGCTACCCGGGTTACAATGAGCAGTTCTTC. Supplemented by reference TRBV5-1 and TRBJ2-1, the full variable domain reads KAGVTQTPRYLIKTRGQQVTLSCSPISGHRSVSWYQQTPGQGLQFLFEYFSETQRNKGNFPGRFSGRQFSNSRSEMNVSTLELGDSALYLCASSLDGYPGYNEQFFGPGTRLTVL.

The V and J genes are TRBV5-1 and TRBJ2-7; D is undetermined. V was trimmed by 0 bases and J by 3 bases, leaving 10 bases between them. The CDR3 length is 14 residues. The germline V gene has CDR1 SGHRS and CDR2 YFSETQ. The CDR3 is CASSLEGIDYEQYF. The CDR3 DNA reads TGCGCCAGCAGCTTGGAAGGGATTGACTACGAGCAGTACTTC.

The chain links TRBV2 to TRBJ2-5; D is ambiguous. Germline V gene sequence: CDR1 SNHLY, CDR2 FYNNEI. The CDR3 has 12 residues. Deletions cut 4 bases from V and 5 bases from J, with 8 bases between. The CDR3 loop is CASSVRYETQYF. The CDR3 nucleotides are TGTGCCAGCAGTGTGAGGTACGAGACCCAGTACTTC.

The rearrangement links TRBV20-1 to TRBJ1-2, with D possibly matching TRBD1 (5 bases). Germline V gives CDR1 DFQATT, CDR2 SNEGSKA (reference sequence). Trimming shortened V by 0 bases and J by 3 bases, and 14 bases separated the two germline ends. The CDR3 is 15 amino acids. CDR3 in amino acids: CSARDPGRAHYGYTF. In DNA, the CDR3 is TGCAGTGCTAGAGATCCGGGCAGGGCTCACTATGGCTACACCTTC.

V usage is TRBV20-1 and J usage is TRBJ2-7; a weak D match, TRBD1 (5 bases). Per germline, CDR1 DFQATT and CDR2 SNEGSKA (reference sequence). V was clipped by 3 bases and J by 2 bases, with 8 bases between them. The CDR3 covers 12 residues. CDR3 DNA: TGCAGTGCTAGCTACAGGACCTACGAGCAGTACTTC. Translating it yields CSASYRTYEQYF.

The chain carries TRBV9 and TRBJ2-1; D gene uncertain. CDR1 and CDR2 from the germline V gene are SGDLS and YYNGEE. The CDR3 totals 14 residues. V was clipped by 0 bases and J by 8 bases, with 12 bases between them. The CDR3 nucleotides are TGTGCCAGCAGCGTAGGCACCGTCGGCGATGAGCAGTTCTTC. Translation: CASSVGTVGDEQFF.

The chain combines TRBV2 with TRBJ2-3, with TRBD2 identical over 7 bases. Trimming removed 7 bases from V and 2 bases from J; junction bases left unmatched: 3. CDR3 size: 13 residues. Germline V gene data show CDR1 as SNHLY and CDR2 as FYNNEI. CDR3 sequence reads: CASKLAVTDTQYF. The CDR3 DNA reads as TGTGCCAGCAAGCTAGCGGTCACAGATACGCAGTATTTT.

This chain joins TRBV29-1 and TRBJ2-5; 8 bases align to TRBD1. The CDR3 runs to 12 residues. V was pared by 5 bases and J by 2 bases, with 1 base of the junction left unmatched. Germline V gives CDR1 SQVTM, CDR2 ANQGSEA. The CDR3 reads CSVNRGQETQYF. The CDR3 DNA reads TGCAGCGTTAACAGGGGGCAAGAGACCCAGTACTTC.

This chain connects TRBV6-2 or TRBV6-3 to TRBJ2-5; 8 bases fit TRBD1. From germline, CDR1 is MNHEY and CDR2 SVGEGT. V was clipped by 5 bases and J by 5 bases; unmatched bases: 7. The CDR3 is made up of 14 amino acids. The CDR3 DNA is TGTGCCAGCAGTACAGGGGGTCGGGACGAGACCCAGTACTTC. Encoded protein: CASSTGGRDETQYF.

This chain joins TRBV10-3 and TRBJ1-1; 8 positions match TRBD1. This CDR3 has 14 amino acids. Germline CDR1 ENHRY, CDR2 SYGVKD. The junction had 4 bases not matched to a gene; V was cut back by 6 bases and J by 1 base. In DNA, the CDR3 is TGTGCCATCAGAGTAGGACAGGGGAACACTGAAGCTTTCTTT. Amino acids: CAIRVGQGNTEAFF.